The sample holds a few counts of the clone carrying this TCR beta chain. Its antigen is as yet unknown. The CDR3 runs 16 residues. Germline V CDR1 and CDR2: MGHRA, YSYEKL. V trimming: 4 bases; J trimming: 5 bases; junction bases outside the gene matches: 13. Construction of the TCRbeta library involved unique molecular identifiers. TCRdb re-analysed the PCR reads in MiXCR, keeping a single row per CDR3 protein. The data contain more than 200,000 distinct CDR3 sequences, roughly a quarter of them singletons. The data originate from a study of T-cell reconstitution after alpha-beta-depleted transplantation in children. Study results and limitations: Alpha-beta T cells about two months after transplant reportedly derived from several hundred expanded graft clones. At day 60, the high TCRbeta diversity found in some patients originated from recipient T cells and thymic progenitors that had survived. Newly produced T cells mostly accounted for T-cell counts and diversity one year post-transplant.

The TCR originated in a female patient between 2 and 15 years old who had a stem cell transplant for congenital amegakaryocytic thrombocytopenia, so the T cells may come from the graft donor. The sequences come from PBMCs, mostly from graft donor cells, collected 360 days after TCRalphabeta/CD19-depleted stem cell transplant. J is TRBJ2-5 and V is TRBV4-1, with 7 bases that match TRBD1. DNA for the CDR3: TGCGCCAGCAGCCCACTTCCCTCAGGGGGAGTGGAGACCCAGTACTTC. It yields the protein CASSPLPSGGVETQYF.